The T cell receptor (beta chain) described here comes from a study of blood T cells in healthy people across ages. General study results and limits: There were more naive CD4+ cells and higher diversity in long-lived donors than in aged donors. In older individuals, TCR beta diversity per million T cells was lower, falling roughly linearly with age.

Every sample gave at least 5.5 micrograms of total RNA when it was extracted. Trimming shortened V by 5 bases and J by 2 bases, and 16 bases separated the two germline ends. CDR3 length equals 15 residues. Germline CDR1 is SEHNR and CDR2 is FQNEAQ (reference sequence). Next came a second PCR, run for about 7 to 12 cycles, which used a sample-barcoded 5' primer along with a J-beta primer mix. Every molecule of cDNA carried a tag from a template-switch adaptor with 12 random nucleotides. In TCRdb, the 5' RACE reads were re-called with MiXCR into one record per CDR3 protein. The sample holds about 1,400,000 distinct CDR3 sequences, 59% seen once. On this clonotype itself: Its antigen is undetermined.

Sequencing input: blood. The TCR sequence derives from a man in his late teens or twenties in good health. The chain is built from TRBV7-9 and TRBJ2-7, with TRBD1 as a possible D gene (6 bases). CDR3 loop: CASSHPTGHTYEQYF. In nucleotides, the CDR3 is TGTGCCAGCAGCCATCCGACAGGCCACACCTACGAGCAGTACTTC. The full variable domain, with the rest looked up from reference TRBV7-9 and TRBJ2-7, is DTGVSQNPRHKITKRGQNVTFRCDPISEHNRLYWYRQTLGQGPEFLTYFQNEAQLEKSRLLSDRFSAERPKGSFSTLEIQRTEQGDSAMYLCASSHPTGHTYEQYFGPGTRLTVT.